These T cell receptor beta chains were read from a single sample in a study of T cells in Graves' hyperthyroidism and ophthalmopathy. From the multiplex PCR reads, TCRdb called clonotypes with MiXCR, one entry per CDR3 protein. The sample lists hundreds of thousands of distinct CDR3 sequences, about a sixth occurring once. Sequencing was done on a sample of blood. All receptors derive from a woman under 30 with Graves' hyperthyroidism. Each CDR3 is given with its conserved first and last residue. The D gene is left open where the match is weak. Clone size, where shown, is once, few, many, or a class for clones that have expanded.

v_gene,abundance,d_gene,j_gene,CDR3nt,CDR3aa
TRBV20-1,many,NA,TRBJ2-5,TGCAGTGCTAGACCTAGCAGCCTTGAGACCCAGTACTTC,CSARPSSLETQYF
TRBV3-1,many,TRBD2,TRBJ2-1,TGTGCCAGCAGCCGGGCTAGCGGGGACAATGAGCAGTTCTTC,CASSRASGDNEQFF
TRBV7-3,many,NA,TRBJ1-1,TGTGCCAGCAGCCCCCGGGGCGGACGGAACACTGAAGCTTTCTTT,CASSPRGGRNTEAFF
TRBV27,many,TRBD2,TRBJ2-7,TGTGCCAGCAGTGGTAGCGGGGCTGGGACCTACGAGCAGTACTTC,CASSGSGAGTYEQYF
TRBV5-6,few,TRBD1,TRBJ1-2,TGTGCCAGCAGCTTCGTTAGGGGGCCAACGAGTGGCTACACCTTC,CASSFVRGPTSGYTF
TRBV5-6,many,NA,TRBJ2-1,TGTGCCAGCAGCACCACCCTAGCGAACTACAATGAGCAGTTCTTC,CASSTTLANYNEQFF
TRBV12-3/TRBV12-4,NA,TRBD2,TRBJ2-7,TGTGCCAGCAGTCCGAGACAAGCGGGGGGGCTGTACGAGCAGTACTTC,CASSPRQAGGLYEQYF
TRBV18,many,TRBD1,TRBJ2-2,TGTGCCAGCTCAGTCCAGGGGGACACCGGGGAGCTGTTTTTT,CASSVQGDTGELFF
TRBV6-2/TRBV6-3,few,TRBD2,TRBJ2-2,TGTGCCAGCAGTAAAATAGCGGGGGGGAACACCGGGGAGCTGTTTTTT,CASSKIAGGNTGELFF
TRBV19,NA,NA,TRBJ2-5,TGTGCCAGTAGTATAGCTCTCCTAGCGACCAAGGGAGAGACCCAGTACTTC,CASSIALLATKGETQYF
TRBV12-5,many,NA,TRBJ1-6,TGTGCTAGTGGTTTAAGCCTGGGGGGTTCACCCCTCCACTTT,CASGLSLGGSPLHF
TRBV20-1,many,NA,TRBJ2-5,TGCAGTGTCCAGGACCTCCTAAGGGGGGAGACCCAGTACTTC,CSVQDLLRGETQYF
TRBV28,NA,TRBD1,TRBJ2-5,TGTGCCAGCAGTTTCCTCCGGGACAGGGGCTGGGAAGAGACCCAGTACTTC,CASSFLRDRGWEETQYF
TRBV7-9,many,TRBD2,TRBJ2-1,TGTGCCAGCAGCTTAGTATTGGGGAGCGGGGGCTACAATGAGCAGTTCTTC,CASSLVLGSGGYNEQFF
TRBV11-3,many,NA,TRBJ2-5,TGTGCCAGCAGCTCAGGACGAGAGACCCAGTACTTC,CASSSGRETQYF
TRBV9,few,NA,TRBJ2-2,TGTGCCAGCAGCGGGACGCTTTACACCGGGGAGCTGTTTTTT,CASSGTLYTGELFF